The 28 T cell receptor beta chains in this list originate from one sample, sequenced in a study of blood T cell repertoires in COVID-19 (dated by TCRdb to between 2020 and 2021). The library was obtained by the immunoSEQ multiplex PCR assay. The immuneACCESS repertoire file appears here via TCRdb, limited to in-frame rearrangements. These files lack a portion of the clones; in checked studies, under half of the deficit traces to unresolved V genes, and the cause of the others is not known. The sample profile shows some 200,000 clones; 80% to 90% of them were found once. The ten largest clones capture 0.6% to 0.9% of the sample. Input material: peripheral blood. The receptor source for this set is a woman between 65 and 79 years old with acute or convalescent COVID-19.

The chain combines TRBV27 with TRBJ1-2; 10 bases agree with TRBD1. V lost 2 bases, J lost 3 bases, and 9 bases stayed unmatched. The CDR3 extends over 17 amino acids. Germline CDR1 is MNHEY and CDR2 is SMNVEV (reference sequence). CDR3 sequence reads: CASSLRDRGPLYYGYTF. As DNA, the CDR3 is TGTGCCAGCAGTTTAAGGGACAGGGGTCCCCTTTACTATGGCTACACCTTC.

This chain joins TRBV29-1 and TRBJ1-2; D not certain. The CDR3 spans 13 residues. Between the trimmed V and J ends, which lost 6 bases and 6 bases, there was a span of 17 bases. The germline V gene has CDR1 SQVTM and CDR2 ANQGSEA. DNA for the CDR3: TGCAGCGTGGGCCCCCGTTTGAGGGATGGCTACACCTTC. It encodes CSVGPRLRDGYTF. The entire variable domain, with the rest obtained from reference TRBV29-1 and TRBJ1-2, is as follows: SAVISQKPSRDICQRGTSLTIQCQVDSQVTMMFWYRQQPGQSLTLIATANQGSEATYESGFVIDKFPISRPNLTFSTLTVSNMSPEDSSIYLCSVGPRLRDGYTFGSGTRLTVV.

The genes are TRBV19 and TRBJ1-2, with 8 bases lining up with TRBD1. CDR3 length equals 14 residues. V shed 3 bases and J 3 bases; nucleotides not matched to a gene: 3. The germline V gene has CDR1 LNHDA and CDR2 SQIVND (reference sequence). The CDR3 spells CASSIGQGDYGYTF. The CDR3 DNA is TGTGCCAGTAGTATTGGACAGGGAGACTATGGCTACACCTTC.

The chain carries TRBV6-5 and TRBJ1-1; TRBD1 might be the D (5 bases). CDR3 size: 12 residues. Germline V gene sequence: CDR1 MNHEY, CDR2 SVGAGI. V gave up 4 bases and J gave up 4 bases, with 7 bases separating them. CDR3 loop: CASSWGGTEAFF. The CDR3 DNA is TGTGCCAGCAGTTGGGGGGGCACTGAAGCTTTCTTT.

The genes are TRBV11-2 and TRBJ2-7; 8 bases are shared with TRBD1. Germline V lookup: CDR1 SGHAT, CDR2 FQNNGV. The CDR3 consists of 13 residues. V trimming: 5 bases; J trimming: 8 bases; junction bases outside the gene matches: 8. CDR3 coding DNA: TGTGCCAGCAGCCAAGCCAGGACAGGGCAGCAGTACTTC. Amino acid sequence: CASSQARTGQQYF.

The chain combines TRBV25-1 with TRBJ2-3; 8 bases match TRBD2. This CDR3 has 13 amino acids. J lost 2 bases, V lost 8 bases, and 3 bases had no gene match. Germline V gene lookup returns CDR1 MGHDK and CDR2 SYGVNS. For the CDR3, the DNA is TGTGCCAGCCGGGAGGGACTCACAGATACGCAGTATTTT. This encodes CASREGLTDTQYF.

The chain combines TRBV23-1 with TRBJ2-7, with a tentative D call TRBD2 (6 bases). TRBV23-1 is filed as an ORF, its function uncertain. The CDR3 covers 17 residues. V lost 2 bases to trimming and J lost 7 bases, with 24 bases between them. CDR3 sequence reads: CASSQRKPGLKMREQYF. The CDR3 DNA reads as TGCGCCAGCAGTCAACGGAAACCGGGACTCAAGATGCGGGAGCAGTACTTC.

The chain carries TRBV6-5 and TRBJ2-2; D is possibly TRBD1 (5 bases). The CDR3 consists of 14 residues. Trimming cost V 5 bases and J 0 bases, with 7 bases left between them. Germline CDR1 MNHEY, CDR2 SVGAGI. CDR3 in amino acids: CASSKTANTGELFF. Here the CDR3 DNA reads TGTGCCAGCAGTAAGACAGCGAACACCGGGGAGCTGTTTTTT.

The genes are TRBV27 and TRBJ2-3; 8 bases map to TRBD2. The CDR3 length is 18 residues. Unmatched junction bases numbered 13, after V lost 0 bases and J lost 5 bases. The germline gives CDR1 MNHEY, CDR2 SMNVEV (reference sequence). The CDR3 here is CASSLSGIAGSSVDTQYF. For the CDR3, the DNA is TGTGCCAGCAGTTTATCGGGAATAGCGGGGAGTTCGGTAGATACGCAGTATTTT.

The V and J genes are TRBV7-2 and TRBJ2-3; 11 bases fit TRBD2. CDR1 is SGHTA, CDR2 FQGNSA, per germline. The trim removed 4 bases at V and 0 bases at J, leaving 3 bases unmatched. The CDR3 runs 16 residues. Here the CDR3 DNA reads TGTGCCAGCAGCTCGAGACTAGCGGGAAGCACAGATACGCAGTATTTT. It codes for CASSSRLAGSTDTQYF.

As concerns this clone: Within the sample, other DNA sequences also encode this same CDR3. The CDR3 sequence is CASSPGTSGHNEQFF. The CDR3 bases are TGTGCCAGCTCACCTGGGACTAGCGGGCACAATGAGCAGTTCTTC. The V call is TRBV18, the J call TRBJ2-1; 12 bases fit TRBD2. The germline V gene has CDR1 KGHSH and CDR2 LQKENI. J was trimmed by 5 bases and V by 3 bases; bases with no gene match: 2. CDR3 size: 15 residues.

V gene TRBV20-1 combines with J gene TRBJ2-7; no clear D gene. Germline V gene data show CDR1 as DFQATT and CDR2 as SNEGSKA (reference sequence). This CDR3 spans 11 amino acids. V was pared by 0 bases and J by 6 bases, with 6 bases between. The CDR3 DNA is TGCAGTGCTAGAGACATCCCCGAGCAGTACTTC. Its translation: CSARDIPEQYF.

The CDR3 loop reads CASSLGQGAYEQYF. CDR3 in DNA: TGTGCCAGCAGCCTAGGACAGGGGGCCTACGAGCAGTACTTC. The J gene is TRBJ2-7, the V gene TRBV7-3; 10 bases are shared with TRBD1. Germline CDR1 SGHTA, CDR2 FQGTGA. CDR3 length: 14 residues. The J segment lost 2 bases and the V segment lost 5 bases, leaving 3 bases of the junction unmatched.

For the CDR3, the DNA is TGTGCCAGCGGGCGGGGTACCGGGGAGCTGTTTTTT. This gives the protein CASGRGTGELFF. This chain connects TRBV13 to TRBJ2-2, with D tentatively TRBD2 (6 bases). CDR1 is PRHDT, CDR2 FYEKMQ, per germline (reference sequence). This CDR3 region has 12 residues. V shed 8 bases and J shed 5 bases, with 9 bases lying between them.

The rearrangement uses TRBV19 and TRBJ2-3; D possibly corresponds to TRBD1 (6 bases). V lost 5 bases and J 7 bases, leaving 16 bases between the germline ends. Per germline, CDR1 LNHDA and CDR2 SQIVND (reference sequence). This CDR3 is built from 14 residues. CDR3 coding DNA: TGTGCCAGTAGTCCGATGGGGGCCATCAATACGCAGTATTTT. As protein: CASSPMGAINTQYF.

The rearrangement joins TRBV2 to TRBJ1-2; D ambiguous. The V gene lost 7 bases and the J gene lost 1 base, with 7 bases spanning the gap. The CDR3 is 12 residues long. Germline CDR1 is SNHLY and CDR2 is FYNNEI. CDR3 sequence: CASIGDNYGYTF. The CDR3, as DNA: TGTGCCAGCATCGGGGATAACTATGGCTACACCTTC.

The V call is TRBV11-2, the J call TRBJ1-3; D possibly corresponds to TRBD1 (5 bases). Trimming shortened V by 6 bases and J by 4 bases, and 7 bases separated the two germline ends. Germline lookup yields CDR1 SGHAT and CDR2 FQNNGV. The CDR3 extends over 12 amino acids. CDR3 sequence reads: CASSRQGNTIYF. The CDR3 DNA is TGTGCCAGCAGTCGACAGGGAAACACCATATATTTT.

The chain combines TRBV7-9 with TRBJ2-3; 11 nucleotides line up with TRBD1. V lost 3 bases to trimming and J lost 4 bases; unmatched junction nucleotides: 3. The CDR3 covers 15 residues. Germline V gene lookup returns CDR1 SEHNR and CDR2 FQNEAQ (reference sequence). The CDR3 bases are TGTGCCAGCAGCTTGGGACAGGGGGTCCCAGATACGCAGTATTTT. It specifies CASSLGQGVPDTQYF.

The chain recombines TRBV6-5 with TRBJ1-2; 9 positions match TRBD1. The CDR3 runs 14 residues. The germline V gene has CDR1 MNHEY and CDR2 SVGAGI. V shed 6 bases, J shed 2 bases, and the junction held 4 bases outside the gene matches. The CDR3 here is CASRRDRANYGYTF. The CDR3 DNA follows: TGTGCCAGCAGAAGGGACAGGGCGAACTATGGCTACACCTTC.

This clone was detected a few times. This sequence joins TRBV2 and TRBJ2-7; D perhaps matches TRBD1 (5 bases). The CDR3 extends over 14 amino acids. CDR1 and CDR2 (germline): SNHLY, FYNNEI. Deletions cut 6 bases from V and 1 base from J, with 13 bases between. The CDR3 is CASRSDRPSYEQYF. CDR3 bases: TGTGCCAGCAGGAGCGACAGACCGTCCTACGAGCAGTACTTC.

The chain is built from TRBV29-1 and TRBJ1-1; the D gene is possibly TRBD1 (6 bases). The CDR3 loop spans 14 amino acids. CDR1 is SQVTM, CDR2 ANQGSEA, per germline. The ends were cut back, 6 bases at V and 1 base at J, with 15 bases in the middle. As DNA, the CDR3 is TGCAGCGTCTCATCGAGGACAGCGAACACTGAAGCTTTCTTT. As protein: CSVSSRTANTEAFF.

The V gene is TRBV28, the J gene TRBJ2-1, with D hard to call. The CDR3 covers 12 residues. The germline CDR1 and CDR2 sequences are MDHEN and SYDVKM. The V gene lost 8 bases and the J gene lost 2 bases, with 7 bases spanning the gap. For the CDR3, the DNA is TGTGCCAGCCATGGCCCCTACAATGAGCAGTTCTTC. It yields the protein CASHGPYNEQFF.

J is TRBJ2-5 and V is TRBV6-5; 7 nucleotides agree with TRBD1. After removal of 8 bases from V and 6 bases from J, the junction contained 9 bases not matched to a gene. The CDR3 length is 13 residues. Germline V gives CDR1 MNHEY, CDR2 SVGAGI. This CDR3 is CASYTGDEKTQYF. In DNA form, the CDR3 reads TGTGCCAGCTATACAGGGGATGAAAAGACCCAGTACTTC.

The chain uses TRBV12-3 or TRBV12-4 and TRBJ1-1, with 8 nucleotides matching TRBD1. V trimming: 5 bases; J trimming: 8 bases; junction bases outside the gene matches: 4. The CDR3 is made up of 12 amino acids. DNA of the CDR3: TGTGCCAGCAGTAGGACAGGGCGGGAAGCTTTCTTT. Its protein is CASSRTGREAFF.

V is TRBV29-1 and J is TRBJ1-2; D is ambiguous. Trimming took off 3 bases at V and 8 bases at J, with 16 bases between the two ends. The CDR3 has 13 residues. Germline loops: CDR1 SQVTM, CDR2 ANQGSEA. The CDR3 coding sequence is TGCAGCGTTGATTTAGGAGGAGTGGGGGGCTACACCTTC. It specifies CSVDLGGVGGYTF.

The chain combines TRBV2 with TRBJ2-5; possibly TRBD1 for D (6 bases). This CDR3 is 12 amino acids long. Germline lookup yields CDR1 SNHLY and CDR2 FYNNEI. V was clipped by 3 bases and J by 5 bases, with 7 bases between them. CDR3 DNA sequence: TGTGCCAGCAGTGATACAGGGGAGACCCAGTACTTC. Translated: CASSDTGETQYF.

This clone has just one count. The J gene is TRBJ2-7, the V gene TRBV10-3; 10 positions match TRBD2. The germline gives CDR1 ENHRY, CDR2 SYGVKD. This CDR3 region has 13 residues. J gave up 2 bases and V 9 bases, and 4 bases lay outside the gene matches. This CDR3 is CAIRTSGTYEQYF. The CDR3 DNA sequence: TGTGCCATTAGGACTAGCGGCACCTACGAGCAGTACTTC.

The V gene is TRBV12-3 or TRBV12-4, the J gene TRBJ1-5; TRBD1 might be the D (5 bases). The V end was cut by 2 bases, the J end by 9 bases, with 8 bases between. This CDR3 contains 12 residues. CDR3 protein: CASSLWGGPQHF. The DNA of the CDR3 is TGTGCCAGCAGTTTATGGGGGGGGCCCCAGCATTTT.